This TCR beta chain is from a study of cytomegalovirus exposure and HLA in healthy donors. Study-level points and caveats: Presence/absence comparisons presumed near-even sequencing depth among donors. The authors judged a highly shared variant cluster likely a sequencing artifact.

This clone was seen more than once but under ten times. The antigen is undetermined. Primers for the PCR totalled 60 Vbeta and 13 Jbeta. The assay was immunoSEQ multiplex PCR, and TCRdb's table has in-frame clones only and misses some. The sample has about 170,000 clones; approximately 73% are singletons. This CDR3 is built from 18 residues. V lost 3 bases to trimming and J lost 7 bases; unmatched junction nucleotides: 16. Germline assignment: CDR1 KGHSH and CDR2 LQKENI. The J gene is TRBJ1-5, the V gene TRBV18; 9 bases fit TRBD1. Sample: PBMCs. This clonotype was obtained from a woman aged 18 to 35 in good health and CMV-seropositive. CDR3 sequence: CASSPSGTGWSRAQPQHF. DNA of the CDR3: TGTGCCAGCTCACCGTCCGGGACAGGGTGGAGTAGGGCGCAGCCCCAGCATTTT.